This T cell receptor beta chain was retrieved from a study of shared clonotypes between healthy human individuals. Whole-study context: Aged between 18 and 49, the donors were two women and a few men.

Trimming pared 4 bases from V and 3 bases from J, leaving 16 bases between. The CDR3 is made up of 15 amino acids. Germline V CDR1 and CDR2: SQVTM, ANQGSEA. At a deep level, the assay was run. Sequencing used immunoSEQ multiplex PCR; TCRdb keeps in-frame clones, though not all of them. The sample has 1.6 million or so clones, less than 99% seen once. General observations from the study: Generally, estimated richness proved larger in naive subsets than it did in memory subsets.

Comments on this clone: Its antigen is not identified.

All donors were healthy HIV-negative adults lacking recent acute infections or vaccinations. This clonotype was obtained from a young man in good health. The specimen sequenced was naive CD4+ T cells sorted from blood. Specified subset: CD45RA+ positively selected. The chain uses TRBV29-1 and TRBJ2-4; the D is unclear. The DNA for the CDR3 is TGCAGCGTTGGTGGGGAAATGACCCTCAAAAACATTCAGTACTTC. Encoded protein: CSVGGEMTLKNIQYF.